The clone carrying this TCR beta chain was counted a few times. TCRbeta library construction was performed incorporating unique molecular identifiers. A single record per CDR3 protein comes from TCRdb applying MiXCR to the PCR reads. Among 550,000 to 600,000 distinct CDR3 sequences listed, roughly 24% were seen once. This CDR3 contains 12 residues. Trimming removed 6 bases at V and 4 bases at J, with 8 bases between. These data originate in a study of T-cell reconstitution after alpha-beta-depleted transplantation in children. The source of this sequence is a boy under three years old who had a stem cell transplant for acute myeloid leukemia, so the T cells may come from the graft donor. The sample was PBMCs, mostly from graft donor cells, taken 360 days after TCRalphabeta/CD19-depleted stem cell transplant. The chain uses TRBV12-3 or TRBV12-4 and TRBJ2-3, with D possibly TRBD2 on 5 matching bases. CDR3 DNA: TGTGCCAGCAGACCCGGGGCAGATACGCAGTATTTT. As protein: CASRPGADTQYF.